Below, 22 T cell receptor beta chains from the same sample are listed, as sequenced in a study of CD4 T cells in relation to SARS-CoV-2 and coronaviruses. The table came from immunoSEQ multiplex PCR; TCRdb's copy has only in-frame clones and leaves some out. This table has 50,000 to 65,000 clones, 92% appearing once. The sample comprised naive CD4+ T cells from PBMCs. Regarding subset: naive CD4+ T cells isolated by negative enrichment. Source of these receptors: an adult with COVID-19.

This clone was found once. The genes are TRBV9 and TRBJ2-2; a possible D gene is TRBD2 (6 bases). V was trimmed by 0 bases and J by 3 bases, leaving 15 bases between them. The germline gives CDR1 SGDLS, CDR2 YYNGEE. The CDR3 has 17 amino acids. The CDR3 DNA is TGTGCCAGCAGCGTAGACGGAGGGAGTCACGACACCGGGGAGCTGTTTTTT. Translated, it gives CASSVDGGSHDTGELFF.

The chain has TRBV6-2 or TRBV6-3 and TRBJ2-1; D possibly uses TRBD1 or TRBD2 (5 bases each). Looked up from germline, CDR1 is MNHEY and CDR2 is SVGEGT. This CDR3 has 16 residues. The V end was cut by 5 bases, the J end by 3 bases, with 17 bases between. This CDR3 reads CASSDRFTGRYNEQFF. The CDR3 DNA reads TGTGCCAGCAGTGACCGCTTTACGGGACGCTACAATGAGCAGTTCTTC.

The CDR3, as DNA: TGTGCCAGCTCACCAAGACTAGCGGTTTACAATGAGCAGTTCTTC. Protein: CASSPRLAVYNEQFF. The chain couples TRBV18 to TRBJ2-1; 9 nucleotides match TRBD2. The ends lost 2 bases at V and 4 bases at J; junction bases unmatched: 3. CDR1 and CDR2 (germline): KGHSH, LQKENI. The CDR3 has 15 residues.

The CDR3 reads CASSSSPGGEQYF. The CDR3 region has the DNA TGTGCCAGCAGCTCAAGCCCAGGTGGTGAGCAGTACTTC. The rearrangement joins TRBV7-3 to TRBJ2-7; no definite D call. Germline CDR1 is SGHTA and CDR2 is FQGTGA. The ends were cut back, 4 bases at V and 7 bases at J, with 14 bases in the middle. The CDR3 sequence is 13 residues long.

The rearrangement joins TRBV5-1 to TRBJ2-5; D gene ambiguous. The CDR3 is made up of 12 amino acids. Trimming left V 5 bases short and J 2 bases short, with 7 bases between. Germline assignment: CDR1 SGHRS and CDR2 YFSETQ. The CDR3 loop is CASRTGQETQYF. Here the CDR3 DNA reads TGCGCCAGCAGAACCGGTCAAGAGACCCAGTACTTC. The full variable domain, with the rest looked up from reference TRBV5-1 and TRBJ2-5, is KAGVTQTPRYLIKTRGQQVTLSCSPISGHRSVSWYQQTPGQGLQFLFEYFSETQRNKGNFPGRFSGRQFSNSRSEMNVSTLELGDSALYLCASRTGQETQYFGPGTRLLVL.

The gene calls are TRBV6-5 and TRBJ1-3; D perhaps matches TRBD1 (6 bases). CDR1 and CDR2 from the germline V gene are MNHEY and SVGAGI. The CDR3 is 13 residues long. V was pared by 6 bases and J by 5 bases, with 11 bases between. Here the CDR3 DNA reads TGTGCCAGCAGCCAGAGGGGGAGAAACACCATATATTTT. It translates to CASSQRGRNTIYF.

This chain links TRBV2 with TRBJ1-5; D possibly corresponds to TRBD1 (5 bases). V dropped 9 bases and J dropped 6 bases, with 18 bases sitting between them. Germline loops: CDR1 SNHLY, CDR2 FYNNEI. The CDR3 is 14 residues long. The CDR3 sequence is CARGTSGGGQPQHF. The CDR3 DNA is TGTGCCAGGGGGACCTCAGGTGGGGGTCAGCCCCAGCATTTT.

V is TRBV20-1 and J is TRBJ2-1; the D is unclear. This CDR3 is built from 14 residues. The V gene's germline CDR1 is DFQATT and CDR2 SNEGSKA (reference sequence). V lost 3 bases to trimming and J lost 4 bases, with 13 bases between them. The CDR3 DNA reads TGCAGTGCTAGTCGGATGTCGGATTACAATGAGCAGTTCTTC. Encoded protein: CSASRMSDYNEQFF.

The rearrangement uses TRBV3-1 (or the pseudogene TRBV3-2) and TRBJ1-1, with a tentative D call TRBD1 (6 bases). The V end lost 4 bases, the J end lost 11 bases, and 20 bases lay between the germline ends. The germline V gene encodes CDR1 LGHDT and CDR2 YNNKEL (reference sequence). This CDR3 is built from 14 residues. The DNA of the CDR3 is TGTGCCAGCAGCCGTCAGGGGAGGGGTTTTGGGGCTTTCTTT. Residues: CASSRQGRGFGAFF.

The J gene is TRBJ2-7, the V gene TRBV11-2; the match to TRBD2 covers 8 bases. Trimming removed 1 base from V and 2 bases from J; junction bases left unmatched: 16. The V gene's germline CDR1 is SGHAT and CDR2 FQNNGV. The CDR3 is made up of 19 amino acids. The CDR3 is CASSLGWNTNSGDPYEQYF. CDR3 nucleotide sequence: TGTGCCAGCAGCTTAGGATGGAACACAAATAGCGGGGACCCCTACGAGCAGTACTTC.

J is TRBJ2-7 and V is TRBV5-6; 12 bases align to TRBD2. Germline loops: CDR1 SGHDT, CDR2 YYEEEE. Trimming took 7 bases from V and 10 from J; bases not matched to a gene: 15. This CDR3 comprises 15 residues. CDR3 protein: CASRLGILAGGPQYF. In DNA, the CDR3 is TGTGCCAGCCGGCTTGGTATCCTAGCGGGAGGGCCTCAGTACTTC.

This clone was counted a single time. The chain recombines TRBV28 with TRBJ2-7; 11 positions agree with TRBD2. The CDR3 spans 15 residues. The ends lost 6 bases at V and 0 bases at J; junction bases unmatched: 4. Germline CDR1 and CDR2: MDHEN and SYDVKM. The CDR3 is CASRGTSGPSYEQYF. The CDR3 DNA reads as TGTGCCAGCAGGGGGACTAGCGGACCCTCCTACGAGCAGTACTTC.

This chain joins TRBV12-3 or TRBV12-4 and TRBJ2-3; the D gene is possibly TRBD1 (5 bases). Trimming left V 6 bases short and J 2 bases short, with 9 bases between. The CDR3 is 13 residues long. The CDR3 region is CASSYRTTDTQYF. The CDR3 nucleotides read TGTGCCAGCAGCTACAGGACCACAGATACGCAGTATTTT.

Comments on this clone: The junction departs from the called germline gene at one end, perhaps through a read error. This sequence joins TRBV6-2 or TRBV6-3 and TRBJ2-2; D is possibly TRBD2 (5 bases). CDR3 length: 16 residues. Germline values: CDR1 MNHEY, CDR2 SVGEGT. CDR3 in amino acids: CASSYSWIREHRGAVF. CDR3 sequence (DNA): TGTGCCAGCAGTTACTCATGGATCCGCGAACACCGGGGAGCTGTTTTT.

V gene TRBV28 combines with J gene TRBJ1-1; 7 positions match TRBD1. Germline CDR1 reads MDHEN; CDR2 reads SYDVKM. Trimming at V came to 7 bases and at J to 0 bases, leaving 5 bases not matched to a gene. There are 14 residues in the CDR3. DNA of the CDR3: TGTGCCAGCACCAGGACAGGAGTGAACACTGAAGCTTTCTTT. Its protein product is CASTRTGVNTEAFF.

The CDR3 DNA follows: TGTGCCAGCAGTTACCCGGGACAGGGTCGGACCCAGTACTTC. Amino acids: CASSYPGQGRTQYF. The chain combines TRBV6-5 with TRBJ2-5, with 9 bases aligning to TRBD1. V was pared by 2 bases and J by 7 bases, with 5 bases of the junction left unmatched. The germline V gene has CDR1 MNHEY and CDR2 SVGAGI. The CDR3 covers 14 residues.

The chain combines TRBV30 with TRBJ2-1; 9 bases fit TRBD1. V lost 8 bases and J lost 1; bases outside the gene matches: 12. CDR1 is GTSNPN, CDR2 SVGIG, per germline (reference sequence). The CDR3 is 16 amino acids. The CDR3 sequence: CAGRDRVSGSYNEQFF. The CDR3 DNA reads TGTGCCGGTCGGGACAGGGTATCAGGGTCCTACAATGAGCAGTTCTTC.

The chain carries TRBV6-5 and TRBJ2-2; TRBD2 agrees at 8 bases. The V and J ends lost 7 bases and 4 bases, in that order; junction bases with no gene match: 8. The germline V gene has CDR1 MNHEY and CDR2 SVGAGI. CDR3 length: 15 amino acids. The CDR3 here is CASKLSGSPTGELFF. The CDR3 DNA is TGTGCCAGCAAATTGAGCGGGAGTCCCACCGGGGAGCTGTTTTTT.

The V gene is TRBV3-1 (or the pseudogene TRBV3-2), the J gene TRBJ2-7; D remains ambiguous. Germline V gene data show CDR1 as LGHDT and CDR2 as YNNKEL (reference sequence). Between the trimmed V and J ends, which lost 4 bases and 0 bases, there was a span of 7 bases. The CDR3 has 13 residues. The CDR3 nucleotides read TGTGCCAGCAGCCCGCGGAGCTCCTACGAGCAGTACTTC. It specifies CASSPRSSYEQYF.

The genes are TRBV7-8 and TRBJ2-6; D is undetermined. The CDR3 is 16 amino acids. Per the germline V gene, CDR1 is SGHVS and CDR2 is FQNEAQ. The V end lost 2 bases, the J end lost 0 bases, and 8 bases lay between the germline ends. The CDR3 nucleotides read TGTGCCAGCAGCTTAAGGGTGCGCTCTGGGGCCAACGTCCTGACTTTC. Residues: CASSLRVRSGANVLTF.

This rearrangement joins TRBV3-1 (or the pseudogene TRBV3-2) to TRBJ2-7; 12 bases map to TRBD2. The CDR3 extends over 15 amino acids. CDR1 LGHDT and CDR2 YNNKEL come from the germline V gene (reference sequence). The trim removed 4 bases at V and 4 bases at J, leaving 5 bases unmatched. The CDR3 nucleotides are TGTGCCAGCAGCCCAGGGACTAGCGGGTCTTACGAGCAGTACTTC. Its protein product is CASSPGTSGSYEQYF.

The genes are TRBV10-3 and TRBJ2-2; a weak D match, TRBD2 (6 bases). This CDR3 is 15 amino acids long. V lost 0 bases, J lost 6 bases, and 11 bases lay in between. Germline assignment: CDR1 ENHRY and CDR2 SYGVKD. Written as DNA, the CDR3 is TGTGCCATCAGTGAGTCGGATACGGGAGCCGGGGAGCTGTTTTTT. Protein product: CAISESDTGAGELFF.